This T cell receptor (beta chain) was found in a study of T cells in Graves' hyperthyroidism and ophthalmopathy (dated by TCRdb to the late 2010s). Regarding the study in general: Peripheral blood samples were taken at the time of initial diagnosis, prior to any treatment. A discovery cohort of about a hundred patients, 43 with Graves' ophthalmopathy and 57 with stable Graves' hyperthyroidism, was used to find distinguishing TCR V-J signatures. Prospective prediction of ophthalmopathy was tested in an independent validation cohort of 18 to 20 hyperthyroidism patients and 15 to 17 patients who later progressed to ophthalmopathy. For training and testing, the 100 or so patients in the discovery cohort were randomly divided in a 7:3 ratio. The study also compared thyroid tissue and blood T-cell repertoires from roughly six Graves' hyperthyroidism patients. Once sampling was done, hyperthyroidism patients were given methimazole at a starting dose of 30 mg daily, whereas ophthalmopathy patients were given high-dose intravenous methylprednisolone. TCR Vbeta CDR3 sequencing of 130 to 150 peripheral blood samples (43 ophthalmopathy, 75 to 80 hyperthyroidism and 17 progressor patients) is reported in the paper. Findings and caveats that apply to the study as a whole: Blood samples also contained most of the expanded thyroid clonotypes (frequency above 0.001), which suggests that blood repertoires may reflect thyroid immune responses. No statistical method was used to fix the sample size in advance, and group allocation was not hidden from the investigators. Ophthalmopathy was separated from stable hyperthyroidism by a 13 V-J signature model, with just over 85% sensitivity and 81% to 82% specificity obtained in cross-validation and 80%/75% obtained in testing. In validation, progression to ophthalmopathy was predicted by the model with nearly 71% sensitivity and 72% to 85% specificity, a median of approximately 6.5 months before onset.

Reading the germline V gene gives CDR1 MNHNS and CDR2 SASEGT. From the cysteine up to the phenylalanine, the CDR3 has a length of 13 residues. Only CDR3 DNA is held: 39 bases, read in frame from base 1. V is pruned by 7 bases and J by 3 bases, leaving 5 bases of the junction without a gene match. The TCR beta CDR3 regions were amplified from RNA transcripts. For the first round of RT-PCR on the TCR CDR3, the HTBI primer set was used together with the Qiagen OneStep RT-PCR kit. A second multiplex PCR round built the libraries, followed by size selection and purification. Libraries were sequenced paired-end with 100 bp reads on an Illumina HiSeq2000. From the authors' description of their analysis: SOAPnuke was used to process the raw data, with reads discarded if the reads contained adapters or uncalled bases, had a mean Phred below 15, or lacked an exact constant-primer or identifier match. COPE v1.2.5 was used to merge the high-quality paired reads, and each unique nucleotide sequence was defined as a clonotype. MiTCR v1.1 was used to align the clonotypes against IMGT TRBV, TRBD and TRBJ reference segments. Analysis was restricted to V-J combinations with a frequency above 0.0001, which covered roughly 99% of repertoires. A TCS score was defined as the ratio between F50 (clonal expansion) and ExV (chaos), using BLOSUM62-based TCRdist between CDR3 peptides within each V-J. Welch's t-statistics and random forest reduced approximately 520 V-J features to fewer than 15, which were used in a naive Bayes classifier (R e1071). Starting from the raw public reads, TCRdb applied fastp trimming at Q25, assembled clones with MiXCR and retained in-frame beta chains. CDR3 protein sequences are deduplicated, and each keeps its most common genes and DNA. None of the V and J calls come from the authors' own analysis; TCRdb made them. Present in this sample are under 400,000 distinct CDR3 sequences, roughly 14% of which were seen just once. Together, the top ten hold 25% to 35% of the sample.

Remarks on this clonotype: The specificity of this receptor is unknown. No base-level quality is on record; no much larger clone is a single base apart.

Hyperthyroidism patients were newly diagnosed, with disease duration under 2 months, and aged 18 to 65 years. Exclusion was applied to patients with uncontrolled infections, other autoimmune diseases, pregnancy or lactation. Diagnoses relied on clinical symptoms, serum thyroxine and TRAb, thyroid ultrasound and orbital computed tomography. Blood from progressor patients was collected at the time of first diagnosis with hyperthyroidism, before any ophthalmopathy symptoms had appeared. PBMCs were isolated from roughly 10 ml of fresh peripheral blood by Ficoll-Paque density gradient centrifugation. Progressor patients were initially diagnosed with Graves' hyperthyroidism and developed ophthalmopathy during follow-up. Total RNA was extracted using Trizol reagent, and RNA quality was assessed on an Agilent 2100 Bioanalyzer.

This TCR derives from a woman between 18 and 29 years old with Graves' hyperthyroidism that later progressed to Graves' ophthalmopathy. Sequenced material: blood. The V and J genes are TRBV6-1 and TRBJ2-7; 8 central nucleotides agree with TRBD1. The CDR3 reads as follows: CASTGTGYYEQYF. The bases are TGTGCCAGCACCGGGACAGGATACTACGAGCAGTACTTC.